These 23 T cell receptor beta chains were all obtained from the same sample, sequenced in a study of technical replicates of blood from several donors. Libraries were prepared by immunoSEQ multiplex PCR; TCRdb keeps only in-frame clonotypes and omits some of them. This sample has fewer than 15,000 clones, with 90% to 95% found just once. The sequenced material came from PBMCs. The receptors derive from a human donor in good health.

The V gene is TRBV7-9, the J gene TRBJ2-7; D might be TRBD2 (6 bases). The CDR3 contains 16 residues. CDR1 and CDR2 (germline): SEHNR, FQNEAQ (reference sequence). The V gene lost 1 base and the J gene lost 3 bases, with 16 bases spanning the gap. The CDR3 protein is CASSLGITQGGYEQYF. CDR3 coding DNA: TGTGCCAGCAGCTTAGGTATAACGCAGGGAGGCTACGAGCAGTACTTC.

The J gene is TRBJ2-2, the V gene TRBV11-3; TRBD1 agrees at 7 bases. The junction had 7 bases not matched to a gene; V was cut back by 6 bases and J by 6 bases. The CDR3 runs to 14 residues. Germline V gene data show CDR1 as SGHNT and CDR2 as YENEEA. The CDR3 sequence: CASSRNQGAGELFF. The CDR3 DNA reads TGTGCCAGCAGTCGAAATCAGGGGGCCGGGGAGCTGTTTTTT.

The gene calls are TRBV5-1 and TRBJ2-5; 7 nucleotides align to TRBD2. CDR3 length equals 15 residues. The V gene end was trimmed by 1 base and the J gene end by 2 bases; junction bases not matched to a gene: 5. From germline, CDR1 is SGHRS and CDR2 YFSETQ. CDR3 sequence (DNA): TGCGCCAGCAGCTTGTTGCAGGGACTACAAGAGACCCAGTACTTC. Its protein is CASSLLQGLQETQYF.

The rearrangement joins TRBV5-1 to TRBJ1-1, with D hard to call. V was cut by 4 bases and J by 4 bases, with 17 bases left in between. The CDR3 sequence is 15 residues long. From germline, CDR1 is SGHRS and CDR2 YFSETQ. The DNA for the CDR3 is TGCGCCAGCAGCCCCCGGCAGGTTATGGGCACTGAAGCTTTCTTT. Protein product: CASSPRQVMGTEAFF.

This chain connects TRBV6-1 to TRBJ1-2; perhaps TRBD1 as D (5 bases). V was cut by 10 bases and J by 3 bases, with 15 bases left in between. This CDR3 comprises 13 residues. Per the germline V gene, CDR1 is MNHNS and CDR2 is SASEGT. The CDR3 coding sequence is TGTGCCAAAGTTGGCGGGGCGGACTATGGCTACACCTTC. This codes for CAKVGGADYGYTF.

The rearrangement links TRBV2 to TRBJ2-1; D perhaps matches TRBD2 (6 bases). V was cut by 4 bases and J by 5 bases, with 9 bases left in between. CDR3 length equals 13 residues. Germline V gene sequence: CDR1 SNHLY, CDR2 FYNNEI. The DNA for the CDR3 is TGTGCCAGCAGTGTGGGGGGAAACAATGAGCAGTTCTTC. Protein product: CASSVGGNNEQFF.

The rearrangement links TRBV5-1 to TRBJ1-1; D might be TRBD1 (5 bases). The CDR3 totals 14 residues. CDR1 is SGHRS, CDR2 YFSETQ, per germline. V was trimmed by 3 bases and J by 1 base, leaving 10 bases between them. The CDR3 here is CASSSGLTNTEAFF. For the CDR3, the DNA is TGCGCCAGCAGCTCGGGACTTACGAACACTGAAGCTTTCTTT.

The sample holds one count of this clone. The chain joins TRBV13 to TRBJ2-1; 9 bases are shared with TRBD1. This CDR3 is 13 amino acids long. J was trimmed by 7 bases and V by 8 bases; bases with no gene match: 6. The germline gives CDR1 PRHDT, CDR2 FYEKMQ (reference sequence). CDR3 in amino acids: CASLQGATNEQFF. The DNA of the CDR3 is TGTGCCAGCCTACAGGGGGCGACGAATGAGCAGTTCTTC.

This clone was counted once. This chain uses TRBV30 with TRBJ1-1; D possibly corresponds to TRBD1 (6 bases). Trimming took off 5 bases at V and 2 bases at J, with 12 bases between the two ends. The germline V gene has CDR1 GTSNPN and CDR2 SVGIG (reference sequence). The CDR3 totals 13 residues. CDR3 region: CAWGTDSNTEAFF. DNA of the CDR3: TGTGCCTGGGGAACGGACAGTAACACTGAAGCTTTCTTT.

CDR3 coding DNA: TGTGCCAGCAGTTTAACCCCTTCGGGGACTGAAGCTTTCTTT. This encodes CASSLTPSGTEAFF. The J gene is TRBJ1-1, the V gene TRBV27; D ambiguous. V was clipped by 2 bases and J by 5 bases, with 12 bases between them. Germline CDR1 is MNHEY and CDR2 is SMNVEV (reference sequence). The CDR3 length is 14 residues.

The chain links TRBV5-1 to TRBJ1-4; D remains ambiguous. The CDR3 runs 13 residues. V was cut by 4 bases and J by 8 bases, with 12 bases left in between. The V gene's germline CDR1 is SGHRS and CDR2 YFSETQ. The CDR3 nucleotides read TGCGCCAGCAGCCCGGGGTCGGGGGAAAAACTGTTTTTT. It is translated as CASSPGSGEKLFF.

The rearrangement joins TRBV5-1 to TRBJ2-6, with D maybe TRBD2 (6 bases). This CDR3 comprises 17 residues. From germline, CDR1 is SGHRS and CDR2 YFSETQ. V was cut by 1 base and J by 2 bases, with 13 bases left in between. CDR3 in DNA: TGCGCCAGCAGCTTGTCCCCCGGGGGTCCTGGGGCCAACGTCCTGACTTTC. It specifies CASSLSPGGPGANVLTF.

V gene TRBV7-3 combines with J gene TRBJ2-1; 7 bases fit TRBD2. The CDR3 consists of 14 residues. The V gene end was trimmed by 4 bases and the J gene end by 9 bases; junction bases not matched to a gene: 9. Germline loops: CDR1 SGHTA, CDR2 FQGTGA. The CDR3 sequence: CASSSSGKGFEQFF. In DNA form, the CDR3 reads TGTGCCAGCAGCTCAAGCGGGAAAGGTTTTGAGCAGTTCTTC.

V usage is TRBV9 and J usage is TRBJ2-5, with 9 bases matching TRBD1. The CDR3 has 16 amino acids. V gave up 3 bases and J gave up 5 bases; unmatched junction bases: 11. Germline loops: CDR1 SGDLS, CDR2 YYNGEE. The CDR3 sequence is CASSAEPGQGYETQYF. CDR3 nucleotide sequence: TGTGCCAGCAGCGCCGAACCGGGACAGGGTTACGAGACCCAGTACTTC.

This clone was seen a handful of times. This chain links TRBV27 with TRBJ1-1, with 8 bases matching TRBD1. V lost 5 bases to trimming and J lost 3 bases; unmatched junction nucleotides: 11. This CDR3 has 16 residues. CDR1 is MNHEY and CDR2 is SMNVEV in the germline V gene (reference sequence). The CDR3 is CASSPDRVYMDTEAFF. As DNA, the CDR3 is TGTGCCAGCAGTCCGGACAGGGTTTATATGGACACTGAAGCTTTCTTT.

This chain connects TRBV27 to TRBJ2-2; 7 bases agree with TRBD1. After removal of 2 bases from V and 2 bases from J, the junction contained 11 bases not matched to a gene. This CDR3 has 18 residues. CDR1 and CDR2 (germline): MNHEY, SMNVEV (reference sequence). The CDR3 nucleotides read TGTGCCAGCAGTTTACATAAGTCGGGACAGACCAACACCGGGGAGCTGTTTTTT. Protein product: CASSLHKSGQTNTGELFF.

The V gene is TRBV5-4, the J gene TRBJ1-2; no clear D gene. Trimming took off 2 bases at V and 10 bases at J, with 9 bases between the two ends. The CDR3 has 11 residues. Germline V gene sequence: CDR1 SGHNT, CDR2 YYREEE (reference sequence). The CDR3 loop reads CASSLLEFYTF. The DNA for the CDR3 is TGTGCCAGCAGCTTACTGGAGTTCTACACCTTC.

The chain joins TRBV4-1 to TRBJ1-2, with 7 bases aligning to TRBD1. This CDR3 region has 15 residues. Germline V gives CDR1 MGHRA, CDR2 YSYEKL. With 3 bases clipped from V and 4 bases from J, the junction kept 8 bases outside the gene matches. The CDR3 loop reads CASSHPGQPSYGYTF. The DNA of the CDR3 is TGCGCCAGCAGCCACCCGGGACAGCCGAGCTATGGCTACACCTTC.

This rearrangement joins TRBV2 to TRBJ2-1; 9 bases align to TRBD2. Germline assignment: CDR1 SNHLY and CDR2 FYNNEI. The CDR3 totals 16 residues. Trimming took 4 bases from V and 8 from J; bases not matched to a gene: 12. The CDR3 here is CASSGPWAGGQDEQFF. The CDR3, as DNA: TGTGCCAGCAGTGGTCCCTGGGCGGGAGGGCAAGATGAGCAGTTCTTC. Full variable domain (outside the CDR3, taken from reference TRBV2 and TRBJ2-1): EPEVTQTPSHQVTQMGQEVILRCVPISNHLYFYWYRQILGQKVEFLVSFYNNEISEKSEIFDDQFSVERPDGSNFTLKIRSTKLEDSAMYFCASSGPWAGGQDEQFFGPGTRLTVL.

This clone was recorded once. This chain joins TRBV6-5 and TRBJ1-2; possibly TRBD1 for D (6 bases). The CDR3 is made up of 14 amino acids. V gave up 0 bases and J gave up 3 bases, with 8 bases separating them. CDR1 and CDR2 (germline): MNHEY, SVGAGI. The CDR3 reads CASSYSTGYYGYTF. The CDR3, as DNA: TGTGCCAGCAGTTACTCGACAGGTTACTATGGCTACACCTTC.

This chain connects TRBV7-7 to TRBJ2-7; 7 nucleotides align to TRBD2. Germline V gene data show CDR1 as SSHAT and CDR2 as FNYEAQ (reference sequence). V lost 2 bases and J lost 7; bases outside the gene matches: 2. CDR3 length: 12 amino acids. CDR3 sequence reads: CASSLPGGEQYF. DNA of the CDR3: TGTGCCAGCAGCTTACCCGGGGGGGAGCAGTACTTC.

This chain joins TRBV6-1 and TRBJ1-4, with 8 bases matching TRBD1. Germline values: CDR1 MNHNS, CDR2 SASEGT. The J segment lost 7 bases and the V segment lost 3 bases, leaving 10 bases of the junction unmatched. This CDR3 is 16 amino acids long. CDR3 in DNA: TGTGCCAGCAGTGACGGACAGGGAGAAACAGTTGAAAAACTGTTTTTT. It translates to CASSDGQGETVEKLFF.

The J gene is TRBJ2-7, the V gene TRBV30, with 8 bases lining up with TRBD2. V trimming: 3 bases; J trimming: 5 bases; junction bases outside the gene matches: 9. The CDR3 has 14 residues. Germline CDR1 and CDR2: GTSNPN and SVGIG (reference sequence). The CDR3 nucleotides read TGTGCCTGGAGGCTGGCGGGGGGACGGGACGAGCAGTACTTC. It codes for CAWRLAGGRDEQYF.